This T cell receptor beta chain was retrieved from a study of yellow fever vaccine responses in identical twins. CDR3 length: 15 amino acids. Germline V CDR1 and CDR2: KGHDR, SFDVKD. V was clipped by 3 bases and J by 2 bases; unmatched bases: 5. One entry per CDR3 protein, called by TCRdb with MiXCR from the RT-PCR reads. The sample records 5,000 to 6,500 distinct CDR3 sequences, 70% to 90% being singletons. This receptor was taken from a young woman who received the yellow fever vaccine. Sequenced material: T cells from blood (PBMCs), unsorted or a sorted subset (not recorded which), taken before or after yellow fever vaccination (not recorded which). The chain links TRBV24-1 to TRBJ1-2, with 7 positions matching TRBD1. The CDR3 DNA sequence: TGTGCCACCAGTGATCCCCGACAGGGAAACTATGGCTACACCTTC. This translates into CATSDPRQGNYGYTF.